The clone carrying this TCR beta chain has a handful of counts. This entry is derived from a study of blood T cell repertoires in COVID-19. This table comes from immunoSEQ multiplex PCR, and its TCRdb copy is limited to in-frame clones, with some not included. The sample holds about 150,000 clones, roughly 88% seen once. What was sequenced was peripheral blood. This sequence originates from a man aged 60-69 years with COVID-19, enrolled during active disease.

The CDR3 is CASSHGDIQYF. The CDR3 DNA is TGTGCCAGCAGCCACGGGGACATTCAGTACTTC. This chain uses TRBV7-3 with TRBJ2-4; TRBD2 is a possible D gene (5 bases). The CDR3 is made up of 11 amino acids. Trimming took off 5 bases at V and 8 bases at J, with 7 bases between the two ends. Per germline, CDR1 SGHTA and CDR2 FQGTGA.